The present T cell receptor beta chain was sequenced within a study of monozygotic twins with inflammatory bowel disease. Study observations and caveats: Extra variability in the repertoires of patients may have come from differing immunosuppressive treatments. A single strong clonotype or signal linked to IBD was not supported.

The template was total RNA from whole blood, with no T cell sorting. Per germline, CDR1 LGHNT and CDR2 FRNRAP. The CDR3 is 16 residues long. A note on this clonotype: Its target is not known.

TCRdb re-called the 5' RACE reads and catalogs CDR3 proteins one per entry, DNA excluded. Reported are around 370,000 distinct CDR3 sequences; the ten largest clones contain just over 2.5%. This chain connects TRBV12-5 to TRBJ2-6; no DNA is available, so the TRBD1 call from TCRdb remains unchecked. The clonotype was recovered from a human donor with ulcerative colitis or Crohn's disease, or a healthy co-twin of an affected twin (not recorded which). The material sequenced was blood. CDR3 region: CASGAGPPSGANVLTF.